This T cell receptor (beta chain) is drawn from a study of long-term antiretroviral therapy in people with HIV. General study findings and limits: The study collected blood between the mid-2000s and the late 2010s, possibly under older ART regimens.

The assay, immunoSEQ v3.0, was run at survey level. Only in-frame clones appear in the TCRdb table, and some are missing; sequencing was by immunoSEQ multiplex PCR. The data hold around 9,600 clones, with 65% to 85% observed a single time. The germline V gene encodes CDR1 SGHTA and CDR2 FQGTGA. The CDR3 loop spans 15 amino acids. The V and J ends lost 4 bases and 2 bases respectively, with 14 bases between them. On this clone itself: The antigen is not known.

This clonotype was sampled from a man aged 25-45 years with HIV. The chain couples TRBV7-3 to TRBJ1-2; D unresolved. The sample in question was unsorted PBMCs, obtained 0.4 years before starting antiretroviral therapy. CDR3 sequence (DNA): TGTGCCAGCAGCTGCTTACTGTCAGCGAACTATGGCTACACCTTC. It yields the protein CASSCLLSANYGYTF.